Below are 12 T cell receptor beta chains sequenced from a single sample in a study of shared clonotypes between healthy human individuals. The protocol was immunoSEQ multiplex PCR, while the TCRdb copy is restricted to in-frame clones and leaves out a portion. Altogether approximately 2,300,000 clones are present, 85% to 95% being singletons, with the ten largest covering approximately 0.4%. Material for sequencing was naive CD4+ T cells from PBMCs. Subset here: CD45RA+ positively selected. The origin of the receptors is a man between 18 and 29 years old in good health. Some clones in this sample may be carry-over from other donors' samples.

The chain uses TRBV5-1 and TRBJ1-6; D unresolved. The CDR3 is made up of 14 amino acids. V lost 0 bases and J lost 6, with 7 bases in between. Germline values: CDR1 SGHRS, CDR2 YFSETQ. Here the CDR3 DNA reads TGCGCCAGCAGCTTGGGAAGTACTAATTCACCCCTCCACTTT. Protein sequence: CASSLGSTNSPLHF.

A note on this clone: This sample also contains other DNA sequences that code for the same CDR3. This rearrangement joins TRBV5-1 to TRBJ2-2, with TRBD2 matching 8 bases. Germline values: CDR1 SGHRS, CDR2 YFSETQ. With V trimmed by 0 bases and J by 4 bases, 2 bases remained unmatched. There are 15 residues in the CDR3. CDR3 DNA: TGCGCCAGCAGCTTGGATACTAGCGGCACCGGGGAGCTGTTTTTT. Its protein is CASSLDTSGTGELFF.

In the case of this clone: Different DNA sequences within this sample yield the same CDR3. This rearrangement joins TRBV5-1 to TRBJ1-4; a possible D gene is TRBD1 (5 bases). The V end was cut by 0 bases, the J end by 2 bases, with 8 bases between. The CDR3 has 15 amino acids. Looked up from germline, CDR1 is SGHRS and CDR2 is YFSETQ. The CDR3 protein is CASSLVAGTNEKLFF. The CDR3 coding sequence is TGCGCCAGCAGCTTGGTGGCAGGGACTAATGAAAAACTGTTTTTT. The full variable domain, with the rest looked up from reference TRBV5-1 and TRBJ1-4, is KAGVTQTPRYLIKTRGQQVTLSCSPISGHRSVSWYQQTPGQGLQFLFEYFSETQRNKGNFPGRFSGRQFSNSRSEMNVSTLELGDSALYLCASSLVAGTNEKLFFGSGTQLSVL.

The chain recombines TRBV6-1 with TRBJ1-3; no clear D gene. V lost 1 base and J lost 4, with 11 bases in between. Germline-derived CDR1 and CDR2 are MNHNS and SASEGT. The CDR3 has 15 residues. For the CDR3, the DNA is TGTGCCAGCAGTGAAGTAAGGGTCTTCGGAAACACCATATATTTT. Translated: CASSEVRVFGNTIYF.

Comments on this clone: Other DNA sequences in this specimen translate into the identical CDR3. The chain uses TRBV27 and TRBJ2-7; 9 bases map to TRBD1. Germline CDR1 MNHEY, CDR2 SMNVEV (reference sequence). Trimming at V came to 4 bases and at J to 2 bases, leaving 3 bases not matched to a gene. The CDR3 extends over 14 amino acids. The CDR3 sequence is CASSSRTGAYEQYF. The CDR3 nucleotides are TGTGCCAGCAGTTCAAGGACAGGGGCCTACGAGCAGTACTTC.

The chain joins TRBV5-5 to TRBJ1-2; possible D gene TRBD1, 6 bases. The CDR3 has 14 residues. Trimming took 4 bases from V and 4 from J, leaving 14 bases between them. Germline lookup yields CDR1 SGHKS and CDR2 YYEKEE (reference sequence). In nucleotides, the CDR3 is TGTGCCAGCAGCCCGACCAGGGGCTCCTATGGCTACACCTTC. Its protein is CASSPTRGSYGYTF.

V gene TRBV6-1 combines with J gene TRBJ2-7; no clear D. The CDR3 length is 16 residues. V lost 1 base and J 0 bases, leaving 13 bases between the germline ends. The germline gives CDR1 MNHNS, CDR2 SASEGT. The CDR3 is CASSEGVGIPSYEQYF. In DNA, the CDR3 is TGTGCCAGCAGTGAAGGGGTCGGAATCCCCTCCTACGAGCAGTACTTC.

The gene calls are TRBV10-3 and TRBJ1-5, with 9 bases lining up with TRBD1. The CDR3 has 14 residues. V was clipped by 4 bases and J by 3 bases; unmatched bases: 1. CDR1 ENHRY and CDR2 SYGVKD come from the germline V gene. The chain's CDR3 is CAISGQGDNQPQHF. The DNA for the CDR3 is TGTGCCATCAGTGGACAGGGGGACAATCAGCCCCAGCATTTT.

The chain carries TRBV5-6 and TRBJ1-3, with 7 nucleotides matching TRBD1. This CDR3 is 16 amino acids long. The ends lost 0 bases at V and 1 base at J; junction bases unmatched: 4. Germline-derived CDR1 and CDR2 are SGHDT and YYEEEE. The CDR3: CASSLVTGASGNTIYF. CDR3 sequence (DNA): TGTGCCAGCAGCTTGGTAACAGGGGCTTCTGGAAACACCATATATTTT.

J is TRBJ2-2 and V is TRBV10-3; D possibly corresponds to TRBD1 (5 bases). The V and J ends lost 4 bases and 7 bases respectively, with 16 bases between them. The CDR3 runs 15 residues. Germline loops: CDR1 ENHRY, CDR2 SYGVKD. The DNA for the CDR3 is TGTGCCATCAGTGGGGGTGCAGGGCGAGGCGGGGAGCTGTTTTTT. This codes for CAISGGAGRGGELFF.

The genes are TRBV7-2 and TRBJ2-3; tentative D call: TRBD2 (5 bases). Trimming took 1 base from V and 2 from J, leaving 10 bases between them. The CDR3 covers 15 residues. In germline, CDR1 is SGHTA, CDR2 FQGNSA. CDR3 protein: CASSLVLVNTDTQYF. CDR3 coding DNA: TGTGCCAGCAGCTTAGTACTAGTTAACACAGATACGCAGTATTTT.

The chain is built from TRBV19 and TRBJ1-1; 7 bases match TRBD1. This CDR3 contains 14 residues. The trim removed 5 bases at V and 9 bases at J, leaving 12 bases unmatched. Germline V CDR1 and CDR2: LNHDA, SQIVND (reference sequence). Written as DNA, the CDR3 is TGTGCCAGTAGTGGCTGGGGACAGAGAGGCCAAGCTTTCTTT. Amino acids: CASSGWGQRGQAFF.